Shown below are 15 T cell receptor beta chains from a single sample sequenced in a study of blood T cells in healthy people across ages. A sample-barcoded 5' primer and a J-beta primer mix were used in a second PCR of roughly 7 to 11 cycles. TCRdb reanalysed the 5' RACE reads using MiXCR and keeps one entry per CDR3 protein. The sample has approximately 790,000 distinct CDR3 sequences, about 62% seen once. Sequencing used blood. These receptors originate from a man aged 25-40 years in good health.

The chain combines TRBV20-1 with TRBJ2-1; TRBD2 agrees at 8 bases. V lost 4 bases to trimming and J lost 12 bases; unmatched junction nucleotides: 11. Germline V gene lookup returns CDR1 DFQATT and CDR2 SNEGSKA (reference sequence). This CDR3 comprises 13 residues. CDR3 in amino acids: CSAKSGGPRGQFF. The CDR3, as DNA: TGCAGTGCTAAGAGCGGGGGACCCCGGGGGCAGTTCTTC.

The V and J genes are TRBV2 and TRBJ2-2; tentative D call: TRBD1 (6 bases). Trimming left V 4 bases short and J 0 bases short, with 9 bases between. The CDR3 totals 15 residues. Looked up from germline, CDR1 is SNHLY and CDR2 is FYNNEI. The CDR3 loop reads CASSGGTPNTGELFF. In DNA form, the CDR3 reads TGTGCCAGCAGTGGTGGGACACCGAACACCGGGGAGCTGTTTTTT. The full variable domain, with the rest looked up from reference TRBV2 and TRBJ2-2, is EPEVTQTPSHQVTQMGQEVILRCVPISNHLYFYWYRQILGQKVEFLVSFYNNEISEKSEIFDDQFSVERPDGSNFTLKIRSTKLEDSAMYFCASSGGTPNTGELFFGEGSRLTVL.

The V call is TRBV7-6, the J call TRBJ1-2; 10 bases match TRBD1. There are 14 residues in the CDR3. The ends lost 8 bases at V and 4 bases at J; junction bases unmatched: 7. Looked up from germline, CDR1 is SGHVS and CDR2 is FNYEAQ. The CDR3 loop is CASGTGTGAYGYTF. The CDR3 coding sequence is TGTGCCAGCGGTACCGGGACAGGGGCCTATGGCTACACCTTC.

This chain links TRBV30 with TRBJ2-4; D is uncertain. Near its end, the DNA agrees better with TRBJ2-7, so the J call may be wrong. CDR1 is GTSNPN, CDR2 SVGIG, per germline (reference sequence). CDR3 size: 14 residues. The CDR3 DNA sequence: TGTGCCTGGAGTGAAGGCCGAACCCTCTACGAGCAGTACTTC. Translated: CAWSEGRTLYEQYF.

The J gene is TRBJ1-6, the V gene TRBV7-9, with 7 bases matching TRBD1. V shed 1 base and J 4 bases; nucleotides not matched to a gene: 4. The CDR3 loop spans 16 amino acids. Germline loops: CDR1 SEHNR, CDR2 FQNEAQ (reference sequence). The CDR3 DNA sequence: TGTGCCAGCAGCTTAGGGGGACAGTTTTATAATTCACCCCTCCACTTT. It codes for CASSLGGQFYNSPLHF.

The V call is TRBV2, the J call TRBJ1-1; D is unresolved. This CDR3 is built from 14 residues. Germline V lookup: CDR1 SNHLY, CDR2 FYNNEI. V was shortened by 7 bases and J by 1 base, with 13 bases between the two germline ends. The CDR3 sequence: CASTSAARNTEAFF. The CDR3 DNA follows: TGTGCCAGCACCTCAGCGGCGAGGAACACTGAAGCTTTCTTT.

The chain uses TRBV29-1 and TRBJ2-5; D is unclear. CDR3 size: 10 residues. Germline values: CDR1 SQVTM, CDR2 ANQGSEA. Trimming shortened V by 7 bases and J by 7 bases, and 10 bases separated the two germline ends. The CDR3 region has the DNA TGCAGCGGGTTTTCGGGGACCCAGTACTTC. Amino acid sequence: CSGFSGTQYF.

Worth noting for this clonotype: A clone one base away is much larger, so this may be a read error. The chain is built from TRBV6-6 and TRBJ2-3, with TRBD1 as a possible D gene (5 bases). Germline CDR1 and CDR2: MNHNY and SVGAGI (reference sequence). The CDR3 is 13 amino acids. Trimming removed 7 bases from V and 1 base from J, with 9 bases in between. CDR3 DNA sequence: TGTGCCAGCATGGGGCCGGGCACAGATACGCAGTATTTT. This translates into CASMGPGTDTQYF.

The chain is built from TRBV7-8 and TRBJ1-1; 12 nucleotides match TRBD1. Trimming cost V 5 bases and J 4 bases; bases outside gene matches: 5. This CDR3 comprises 15 residues. Germline assignment: CDR1 SGHVS and CDR2 FQNEAQ. The CDR3 sequence is CASSEGQGAGTEAFF. The CDR3 DNA reads as TGTGCCAGCAGCGAGGGACAGGGGGCGGGCACTGAAGCTTTCTTT.

This clonotype was observed a few times. V is TRBV4-2 and J is TRBJ2-5; TRBD2 matches at 12 bases. The CDR3 totals 16 residues. The V and J ends lost 5 bases and 4 bases, in that order; junction bases with no gene match: 8. Germline CDR1 reads LGHNA; CDR2 reads YNFKEQ. The CDR3 here is CASSTLLAGGGETQYF. The CDR3 nucleotides read TGTGCCAGCAGCACGTTACTAGCGGGGGGTGGAGAGACCCAGTACTTC.

This clonotype was counted only a few times. The V and J genes are TRBV5-6 and TRBJ2-4, with 11 positions matching TRBD2. The CDR3 length is 17 residues. V trimming: 0 bases; J trimming: 7 bases; junction bases outside the gene matches: 9. Looked up from germline, CDR1 is SGHDT and CDR2 is YYEEEE. The CDR3 is CASSLDILAGGLNIQYF. CDR3 coding DNA: TGTGCCAGCAGCTTGGATATATTAGCGGGGGGGCTCAACATTCAGTACTTC.

There are a few counts of this clonotype. This rearrangement joins TRBV5-6 to TRBJ1-2, with D possibly being TRBD1 (6 bases). From germline, CDR1 is SGHDT and CDR2 YYEEEE. This CDR3 spans 15 amino acids. Trimming left V 0 bases short and J 3 bases short, with 12 bases between. CDR3 DNA sequence: TGTGCCAGCAGCTTGGGGGTACAGGGCGACTATGGCTACACCTTC. As protein: CASSLGVQGDYGYTF.

This clonotype was seen more than once but under ten times. This chain uses TRBV27 with TRBJ2-7, with D perhaps being TRBD1 or TRBD2 (5 bases each). Germline CDR1 and CDR2: MNHEY and SMNVEV (reference sequence). This CDR3 contains 16 residues. Trimming took 3 bases from V and 0 from J, leaving 15 bases between them. CDR3 nucleotides: TGTGCCAGCAGTTTCGATCGGGGCAGGAGCTCCTACGAGCAGTACTTC. Its protein is CASSFDRGRSSYEQYF.

There are a few counts of this clonotype. The chain recombines TRBV18 with TRBJ2-1, with 14 nucleotides matching TRBD2. Unmatched junction bases numbered 8, after V lost 0 bases and J lost 7 bases. There are 18 residues in the CDR3. Germline V gene data show CDR1 as KGHSH and CDR2 as LQKENI. The CDR3 here is CASSPPRTSGGTLNEQFF. In DNA, the CDR3 is TGTGCCAGCTCACCACCCCGGACTAGCGGGGGGACCTTGAATGAGCAGTTCTTC.

V is TRBV20-1 and J is TRBJ1-5; 8 nucleotides line up with TRBD1. Germline assignment: CDR1 DFQATT and CDR2 SNEGSKA (reference sequence). The V and J ends lost 0 bases and 2 bases, in that order; junction bases with no gene match: 3. The CDR3 contains 15 residues. The CDR3 DNA is TGCAGTGCTAGAGATGACAGGGGAGGCAATCAGCCCCAGCATTTT. Residues: CSARDDRGGNQPQHF.